This is a list of T cell receptor beta chains from one sample in a study of neurological immune-mediated disorders. TCRdb analysed the 5' RACE reads with MiXCR anew, one entry per CDR3 protein. Seen here are about 90,000 distinct CDR3 sequences, roughly an eighth observed once, and the top ten hold approximately 5%. The material sequenced was PBMCs. These receptors originate from a female donor with HTLV-1-associated myelopathy (HAM/TSP). The CDR3 runs from the conserved cysteine through the conserved F or W. Fields, in order: J gene, clone size, V gene, D gene, CDR3 protein, CDR3 DNA. A D gene is named only where the DNA matches it firmly. The size of a clone is reported for some rows only, either as once, few or many, or as a class for expanded clones.

TRBJ1-1 | - | TRBV5-1 | - | CASSPLGIGGSTEAFF | TGCGCCAGCAGCCCACTTGGTATTGGGGGCAGCACTGAAGCTTTCTTT
TRBJ2-6 | many | TRBV12-3/TRBV12-4 | - | CASSSSGHLSGANVLTF | TGTGCCAGCAGTTCCTCGGGACACCTCTCTGGGGCCAACGTCCTGACTTTC
TRBJ2-3 | few | TRBV5-5 | TRBD1 | CASSQGDRATDTQYF | TGTGCCAGCAGCCAGGGGGACAGAGCCACAGATACGCAGTATTTT
TRBJ2-7 | - | TRBV9 | - | CANIVVPAAYEQYF | TGTGCCAACATCGTAGTACCTGCGGCCTACGAGCAGTACTTC
TRBJ2-4 | - | TRBV5-4 | - | CASSSTGVDIQYF | TGTGCCAGCAGCTCCACGGGTGTGGACATTCAGTACTTC
TRBJ2-1 | many | TRBV9 | - | CASSSRWNEQFF | TGTGCCAGCAGCTCGCGGTGGAATGAGCAGTTCTTC
TRBJ1-6 | many | TRBV5-1 | TRBD1 | CASSLPQGQGAYSPLHF | TGCGCCAGCAGCTTGCCGCAGGGACAGGGGGCCTATTCACCCCTCCACTTT
TRBJ2-3 | many | TRBV5-1 | TRBD1 | CASSLGQGAVDTQYF | TGCGCCAGCAGCTTGGGTCAGGGGGCCGTAGATACGCAGTATTTT
TRBJ1-6 | many | TRBV20-1 | - | CSARGDTHNSPLHF | TGCAGTGCCCGAGGGGACACCCATAATTCACCCCTCCACTTT
TRBJ2-2 | many | TRBV3-1 | TRBD1 | CASRPRQGQGPRSNTGELFF | TGTGCCAGCAGGCCCCGACAGGGACAGGGACCAAGGTCCAACACCGGGGAGCTGTTTTTT
TRBJ2-7 | many | TRBV5-1 | - | CASSPSDGGALREQYF | TGCGCCAGCAGCCCCTCGGACGGAGGGGCTCTACGGGAGCAGTACTTC
TRBJ2-5 | many | TRBV15 | TRBD1 | CATSRDRVSETQYF | TGTGCTACCAGCAGGGACAGGGTCTCCGAGACCCAGTACTTC
TRBJ2-2 | many | TRBV5-1 | - | CASSPRSGANTGELFF | TGCGCCAGCAGCCCCCGTAGCGGAGCGAACACCGGGGAGCTGTTTTTT
TRBJ2-1 | many | TRBV28 | TRBD2 | CASSLSSGGPHEQFF | TGTGCCAGCAGTTTGTCTAGCGGGGGCCCCCATGAGCAGTTCTTC
TRBJ2-1 | many | TRBV5-1 | - | CASSLTAGGEQFF | TGCGCCAGCAGCCTCACCGCTGGGGGTGAGCAGTTCTTC
TRBJ2-2 | many | TRBV15 | - | CATTPLGHSNTGELFF | TGTGCTACCACCCCCCTGGGGCACTCGAACACCGGGGAGCTGTTTTTT
TRBJ1-4 | many | TRBV29-1 | - | CSVGVRGNEKLFF | TGCAGCGTTGGGGTCAGGGGTAATGAAAAACTGTTTTTT
TRBJ2-1 | many | TRBV5-1 | - | CASSFNVNNEQFF | TGCGCCAGCAGCTTTAACGTAAACAATGAGCAGTTCTTC
TRBJ1-3 | many | TRBV29-1 | - | CSVVTGSSGNTIYF | TGCAGCGTTGTCACCGGCAGCTCTGGAAACACCATATATTTT
TRBJ2-2 | many | TRBV5-1 | - | CASSPFEGGNTGELFF | TGCGCCAGCAGCCCGTTTGAGGGGGGGAACACCGGGGAGCTGTTTTTT
TRBJ2-7 | - | TRBV29-1 | - | CSVQRRGSYEQYF | TGCAGCGTTCAAAGGCGTGGCTCCTACGAGCAGTACTTC
TRBJ2-2 | many | TRBV7-8 | - | CASSLFPDYTGELFF | TGTGCCAGCAGCTTATTCCCGGACTACACCGGGGAGCTGTTTTTT
TRBJ2-7 | - | TRBV29-1 | - | CSVEVNSYEQYF | TGCAGCGTTGAGGTGAACTCCTACGAGCAGTACTTC
TRBJ2-2 | many | TRBV4-1 | - | CASSRAQAGELFF | TGCGCCAGCTCCCGGGCCCAGGCGGGGGAGCTGTTTTTT
TRBJ1-6 | few | TRBV3-1 | - | CPDGGLKSTGSPLHF | TGTCCAGATGGGGGCCTTAAAAGCACGGGGTCACCCCTCCACTTT
TRBJ1-1 | - | TRBV6-5 | TRBD1 | CVSSARGVDREAFF | TGTGTCAGCAGTGCCCGGGGCGTAGACAGGGAGGCTTTCTTT
TRBJ1-2 | many | TRBV12-3/TRBV12-4 | - | CASSLIAGFYGYTF | TGTGCCAGCAGTTTAATAGCGGGTTTCTATGGCTACACCTTC
TRBJ1-2 | once | TRBV2 | - | CASSEPGDYTF | TGTGCCAGCAGTGAACCCGGAGACTACACCTTC
TRBJ2-2 | many | TRBV24-1 | - | CATSVAAGTGELFF | TGTGCCACCAGTGTGGCCGCGGGAACCGGGGAGCTGTTTTTT
TRBJ1-6 | many | TRBV20-1 | TRBD1 | CSARGGQGGTPLHF | TGCAGTGCTAGGGGGGGACAGGGGGGAACACCCCTCCACTTT
TRBJ2-1 | many | TRBV6-2/TRBV6-3 | - | CASSHRGNNEQFF | TGTGCCAGCAGCCACCGGGGGAACAATGAGCAGTTCTTC
TRBJ2-1 | many | TRBV27 | - | CASSFRGEQFF | TGTGCCAGCAGTTTCCGAGGGGAGCAGTTCTTC
TRBJ1-6 | many | TRBV7-9 | - | CASSPGGGTAGSPLHF | TGTGCCAGCAGCCCAGGAGGAGGGACGGCAGGTTCACCCCTCCACTTT
TRBJ1-1 | many | TRBV5-6 | - | CASSLGRFMNTEAFF | TGTGCCAGCAGCCTGGGACGATTCATGAACACTGAAGCTTTCTTT
TRBJ2-7 | many | TRBV10-3 | - | CAISESHTDIDEQYF | TGTGCCATCAGTGAGTCTCATACGGACATCGACGAGCAGTACTTC
TRBJ1-6 | many | TRBV11-2 | TRBD1 | CASSLAGTGNSPLHF | TGTGCCAGCAGCTTAGCCGGGACAGGGAATTCACCCCTCCACTTT
TRBJ1-5 | many | TRBV5-1 | TRBD1 | CASSLATGAGQPQHF | TGCGCCAGCAGCTTGGCGACAGGGGCTGGGCAGCCCCAGCATTTT
TRBJ2-1 | many | TRBV4-1 | - | CASSQDYPGDRVSSYNEQFF | TGCGCCAGCAGCCAAGATTATCCTGGGGACCGTGTAAGCTCCTACAATGAGCAGTTCTTC
TRBJ2-1 | many | TRBV5-1 | TRBD2 | CASSAGLAGDKGEQFF | TGCGCCAGCAGCGCGGGACTAGCGGGGGACAAGGGTGAGCAGTTCTTC
TRBJ2-4 | many | TRBV20-1 | TRBD2 | CSAMSGGAKNIQYF | TGCAGTGCTATGAGCGGGGGGGCCAAAAACATTCAGTACTTC
TRBJ1-2 | - | TRBV12-2 | - | CASRLASIQGCTNYGYTF | TGTGCAAGTCGCTTAGCCTCCATACAGGGGTGCACTAACTATGGCTACACCTTC
TRBJ2-5 | once | TRBV20-1 | TRBD1 | CSARDWDRGKETQYF | TGCAGTGCTAGAGATTGGGACAGGGGAAAAGAGACCCAGTACTTC
TRBJ2-1 | many | TRBV5-1 | - | CASSLAFDNEQFF | TGCGCCAGCAGCTTGGCCTTCGACAATGAGCAGTTCTTC
TRBJ2-3 | many | TRBV7-7 | - | CASSQSGFTDTQYF | TGTGCCAGCAGCCAATCAGGATTCACAGATACGCAGTATTTT
TRBJ1-1 | few | TRBV5-1 | - | CASSPGGVRSEAFF | TGCGCCAGCAGTCCCGGTGGCGTACGGTCTGAAGCTTTCTTT
TRBJ1-5 | - | TRBV5-6 | TRBD1 | CASSLGGTANQPQNF | TGTGCCAGCAGCTTGGGCGGGACAGCGAATCAGCCCCAAAATTTT
TRBJ2-5 | many | TRBV5-6 | - | CASSFWVDKTQYF | TGTGCCAGCAGCTTCTGGGTCGATAAGACCCAGTACTTC
TRBJ2-3 | many | TRBV7-2 | TRBD2 | CASSQRLAGGTDTQYF | TGTGCCAGCAGCCAGAGACTAGCGGGGGGCACAGATACGCAGTATTTT
TRBJ2-7 | many | TRBV5-1 | - | CASSGGSYEQYF | TGCGCCAGCAGCGGGGGCTCCTACGAGCAGTACTTC